Reported below is one T cell receptor (beta chain). Its cognate antigen is unknown. Germline CDR1 SEHNR, CDR2 FQNEAQ (reference sequence). The CDR3 sequence is 16 residues long. Following a re-call of the 5' RACE reads, TCRdb has one entry per CDR3 protein and lacks DNA. In total, the table holds 150,000 to 180,000 distinct CDR3 sequences. This entry comes from a study of T cells expressing NK-cell markers. Study summary: Researchers got TCR beta repertoires out of sorted CD3+CD56+NKG2C+, CD3+CD56+NKG2C- and CD3+CD56-NKG2C+ T cells.

Study-wide results and limits: Among four donors, these clonotypes also ranked first in the CD3+CD56-NKG2C+ fraction. Each of six donors carried dominant NKG2C+ clonotypes accounting for roughly 1.0-7.5% of CD8+ T cells. Expanded clones of NKG2C+ T cells had an unclear HCMV specificity.

This sequence originates from a woman aged 50 to 65 in good health. The sample consisted of blood T cells: a sorted CD56 or NKG2C T cell subset, CD4+ or CD8+ T cells, or bulk PBMC T cells (not recorded which). This chain links TRBV7-9 with TRBJ2-1; no DNA is available, so the TRBD2 call from TCRdb remains unchecked. CDR3 residues: CASSLPKIAGSDEQFF.